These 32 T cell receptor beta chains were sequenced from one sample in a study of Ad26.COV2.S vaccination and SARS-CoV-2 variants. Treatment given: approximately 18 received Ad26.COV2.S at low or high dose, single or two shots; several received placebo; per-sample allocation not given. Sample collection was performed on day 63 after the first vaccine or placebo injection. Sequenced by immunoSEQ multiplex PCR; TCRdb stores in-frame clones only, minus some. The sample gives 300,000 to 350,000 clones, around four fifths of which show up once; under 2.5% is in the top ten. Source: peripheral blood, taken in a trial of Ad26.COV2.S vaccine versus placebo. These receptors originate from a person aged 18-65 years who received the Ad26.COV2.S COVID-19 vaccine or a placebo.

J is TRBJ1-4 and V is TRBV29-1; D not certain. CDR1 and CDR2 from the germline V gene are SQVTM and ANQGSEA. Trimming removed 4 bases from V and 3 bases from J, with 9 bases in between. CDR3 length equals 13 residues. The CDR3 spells CSVAEEPNEKLFF. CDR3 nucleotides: TGCAGCGTTGCCGAGGAACCTAATGAAAAACTGTTTTTT.

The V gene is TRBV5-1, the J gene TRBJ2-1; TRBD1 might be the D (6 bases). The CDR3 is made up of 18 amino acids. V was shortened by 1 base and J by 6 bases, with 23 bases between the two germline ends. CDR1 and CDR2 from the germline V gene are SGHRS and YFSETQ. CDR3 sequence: CASSLQETGTLGFNEQFF. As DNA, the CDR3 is TGCGCCAGCAGCTTGCAGGAGACAGGAACCCTGGGATTCAATGAGCAGTTCTTC.

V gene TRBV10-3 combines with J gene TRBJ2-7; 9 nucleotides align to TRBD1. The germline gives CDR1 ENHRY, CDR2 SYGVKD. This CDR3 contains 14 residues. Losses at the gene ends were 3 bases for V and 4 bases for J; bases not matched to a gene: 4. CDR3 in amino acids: CAISDKDRGYEQYF. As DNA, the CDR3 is TGTGCCATCAGTGACAAGGACAGGGGTTACGAGCAGTACTTC.

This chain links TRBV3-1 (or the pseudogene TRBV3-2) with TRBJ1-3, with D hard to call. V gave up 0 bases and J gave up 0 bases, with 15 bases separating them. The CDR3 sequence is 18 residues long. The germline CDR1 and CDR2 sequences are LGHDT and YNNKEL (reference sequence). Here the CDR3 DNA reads TGTGCCAGCAGCCAAGATCGTTTGCGGTCCTACTCTGGAAACACCATATATTTT. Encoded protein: CASSQDRLRSYSGNTIYF.

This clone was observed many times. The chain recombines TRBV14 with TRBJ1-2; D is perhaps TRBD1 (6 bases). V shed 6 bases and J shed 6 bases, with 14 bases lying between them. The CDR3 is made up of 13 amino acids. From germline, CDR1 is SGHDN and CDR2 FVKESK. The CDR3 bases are TGTGCCAGCAGTACGGGACAAAGGCATGGCTACACCTTC. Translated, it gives CASSTGQRHGYTF.

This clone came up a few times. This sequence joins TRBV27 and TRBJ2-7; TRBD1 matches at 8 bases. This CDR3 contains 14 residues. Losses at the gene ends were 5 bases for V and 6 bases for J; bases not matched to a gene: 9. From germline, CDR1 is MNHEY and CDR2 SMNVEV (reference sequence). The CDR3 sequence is CASSPAGTGSEQYF. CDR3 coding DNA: TGTGCCAGCAGTCCTGCCGGGACAGGTAGCGAGCAGTACTTC.

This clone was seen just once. DNA for the CDR3: TGTGCCAGCAGCCACCTTATTGGAAGTGAAGCTTTCTTT. Its translation is CASSHLIGSEAFF. The rearrangement joins TRBV3-1 (or the pseudogene TRBV3-2) to TRBJ1-1; D gene ambiguous. V lost 3 bases and J 7 bases, leaving 12 bases between the germline ends. Germline V gene lookup returns CDR1 LGHDT and CDR2 YNNKEL (reference sequence). The CDR3 has 13 amino acids.

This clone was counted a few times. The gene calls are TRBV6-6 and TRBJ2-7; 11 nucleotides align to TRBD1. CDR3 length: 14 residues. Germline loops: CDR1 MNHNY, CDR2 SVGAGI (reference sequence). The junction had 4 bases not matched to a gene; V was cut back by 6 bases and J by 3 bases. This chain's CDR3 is CASRGQGAFYEQYF. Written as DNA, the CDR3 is TGTGCCAGCAGAGGACAGGGGGCGTTCTACGAGCAGTACTTC.

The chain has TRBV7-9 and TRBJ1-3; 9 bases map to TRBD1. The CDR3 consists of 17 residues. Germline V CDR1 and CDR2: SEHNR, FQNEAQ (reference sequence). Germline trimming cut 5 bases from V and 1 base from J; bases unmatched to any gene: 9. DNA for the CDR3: TGTGCCAGCAGCAAGGGGAGGGACAGGGCTTCTGGAAACACCATATATTTT. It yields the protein CASSKGRDRASGNTIYF.

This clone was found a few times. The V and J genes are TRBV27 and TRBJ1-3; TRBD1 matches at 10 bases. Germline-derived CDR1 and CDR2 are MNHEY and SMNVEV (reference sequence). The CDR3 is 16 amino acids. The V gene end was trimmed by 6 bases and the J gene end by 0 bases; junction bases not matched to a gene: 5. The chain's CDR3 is CASRPRTGGSGNTIYF. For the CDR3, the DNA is TGTGCCAGCAGACCTAGGACAGGGGGCTCTGGAAACACCATATATTTT.

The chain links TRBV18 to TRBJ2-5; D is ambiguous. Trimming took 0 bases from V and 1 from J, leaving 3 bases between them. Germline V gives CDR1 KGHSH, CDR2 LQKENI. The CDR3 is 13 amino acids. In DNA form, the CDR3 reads TGTGCCAGCTCACCACCCTCCCAAGAGACCCAGTACTTC. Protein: CASSPPSQETQYF.

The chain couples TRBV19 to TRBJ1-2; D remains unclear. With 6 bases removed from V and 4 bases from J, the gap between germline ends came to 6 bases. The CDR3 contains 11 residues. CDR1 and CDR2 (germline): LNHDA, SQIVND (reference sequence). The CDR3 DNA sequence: TGTGCCAGTAGGTCAAGCTATGGCTACACCTTC. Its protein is CASRSSYGYTF.

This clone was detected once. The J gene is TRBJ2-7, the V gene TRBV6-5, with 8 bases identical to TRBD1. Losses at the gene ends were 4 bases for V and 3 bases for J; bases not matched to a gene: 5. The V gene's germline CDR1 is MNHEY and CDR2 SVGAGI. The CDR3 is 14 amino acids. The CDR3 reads CASSLRTGNYEQYF. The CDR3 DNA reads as TGTGCCAGCAGTTTAAGGACAGGGAACTACGAGCAGTACTTC.

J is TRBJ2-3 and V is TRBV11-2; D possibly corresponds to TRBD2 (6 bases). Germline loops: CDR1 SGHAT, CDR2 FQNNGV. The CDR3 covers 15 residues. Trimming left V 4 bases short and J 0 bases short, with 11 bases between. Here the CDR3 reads CASSSLGGSTDTQYF. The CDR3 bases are TGTGCCAGCAGCTCACTGGGGGGAAGCACAGATACGCAGTATTTT.

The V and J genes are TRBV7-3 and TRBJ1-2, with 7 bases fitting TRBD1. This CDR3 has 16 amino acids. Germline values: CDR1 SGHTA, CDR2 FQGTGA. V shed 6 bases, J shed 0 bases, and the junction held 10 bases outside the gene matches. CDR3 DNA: TGTGCCAGCAGTTCAATAACAGGGGTTACTAACTATGGCTACACCTTC. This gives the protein CASSSITGVTNYGYTF.

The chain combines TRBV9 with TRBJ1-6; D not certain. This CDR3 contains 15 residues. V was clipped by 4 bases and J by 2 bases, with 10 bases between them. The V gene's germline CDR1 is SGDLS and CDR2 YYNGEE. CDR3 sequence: CASSTGSAYNSPLHF. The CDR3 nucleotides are TGTGCCAGCAGCACCGGTAGCGCCTATAATTCACCCCTCCACTTT. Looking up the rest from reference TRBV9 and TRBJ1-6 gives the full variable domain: DSGVTQTPKHLITATGQRVTLRCSPRSGDLSVYWYQQSLDQGLQFLIQYYNGEERAKGNILERFSAQQFPDLHSELNLSSLELGDSALYFCASSTGSAYNSPLHFGNGTRLTVT.

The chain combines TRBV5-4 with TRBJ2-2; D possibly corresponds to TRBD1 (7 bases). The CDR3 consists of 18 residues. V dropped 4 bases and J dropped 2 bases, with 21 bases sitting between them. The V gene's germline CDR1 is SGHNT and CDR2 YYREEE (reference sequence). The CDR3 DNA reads TGTGCCAGCAGCCTGGGGGGACAGATGATCCTAAACACCGGGGAGCTGTTTTTT. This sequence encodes CASSLGGQMILNTGELFF.

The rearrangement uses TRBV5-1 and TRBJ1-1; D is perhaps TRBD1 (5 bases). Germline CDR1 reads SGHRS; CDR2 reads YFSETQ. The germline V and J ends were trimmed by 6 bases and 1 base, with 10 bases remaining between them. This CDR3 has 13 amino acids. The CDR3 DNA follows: TGCGCCAGCATAGCTACAGGGAACACTGAAGCTTTCTTT. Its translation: CASIATGNTEAFF.

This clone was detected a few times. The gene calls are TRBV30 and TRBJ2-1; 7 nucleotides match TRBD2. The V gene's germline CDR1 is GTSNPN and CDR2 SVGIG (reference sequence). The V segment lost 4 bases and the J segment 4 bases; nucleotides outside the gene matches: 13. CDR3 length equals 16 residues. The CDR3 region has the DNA TGTGCCTGGAAGCATCGGGGAGTCGGGGGGTACAATGAGCAGTTCTTC. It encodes CAWKHRGVGGYNEQFF.

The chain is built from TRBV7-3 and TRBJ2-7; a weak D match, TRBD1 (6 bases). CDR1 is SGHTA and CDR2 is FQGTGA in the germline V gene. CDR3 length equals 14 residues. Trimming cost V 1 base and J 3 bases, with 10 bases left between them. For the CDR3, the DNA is TGTGCCAGCAGCTTAATAGGACAGAGCTACGAGCAGTACTTC. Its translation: CASSLIGQSYEQYF.

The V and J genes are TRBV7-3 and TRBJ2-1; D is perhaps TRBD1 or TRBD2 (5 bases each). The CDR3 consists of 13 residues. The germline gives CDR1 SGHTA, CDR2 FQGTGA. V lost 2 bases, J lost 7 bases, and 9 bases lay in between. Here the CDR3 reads CASSLGTANEQFF. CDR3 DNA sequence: TGTGCCAGCAGCTTAGGGACCGCGAATGAGCAGTTCTTC.

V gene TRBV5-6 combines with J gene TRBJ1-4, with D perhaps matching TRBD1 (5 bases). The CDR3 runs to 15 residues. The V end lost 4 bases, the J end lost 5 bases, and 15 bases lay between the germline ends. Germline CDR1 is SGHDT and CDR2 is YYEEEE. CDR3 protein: CASSPLGGGNEKLFF. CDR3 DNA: TGTGCCAGCAGCCCCTTGGGGGGTGGGAATGAAAAACTGTTTTTT.

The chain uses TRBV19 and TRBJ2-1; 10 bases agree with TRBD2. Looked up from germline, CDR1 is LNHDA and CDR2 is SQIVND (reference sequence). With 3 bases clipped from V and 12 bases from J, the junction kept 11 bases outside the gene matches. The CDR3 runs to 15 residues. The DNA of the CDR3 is TGTGCCAGTAGTATTCAGGGGCTAGCGGGGGTGAGGCAGTTCTTC. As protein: CASSIQGLAGVRQFF.

For the CDR3, the DNA is TGTGCCAGCGGTAAGGGTTACAGGTTCAATGAGCAGTTCTTC. This codes for CASGKGYRFNEQFF. The rearrangement joins TRBV25-1 to TRBJ2-1; TRBD1 might be the D (5 bases). The CDR3 loop spans 14 amino acids. The germline gives CDR1 MGHDK, CDR2 SYGVNS. Trimming took off 8 bases at V and 6 bases at J, with 17 bases between the two ends.

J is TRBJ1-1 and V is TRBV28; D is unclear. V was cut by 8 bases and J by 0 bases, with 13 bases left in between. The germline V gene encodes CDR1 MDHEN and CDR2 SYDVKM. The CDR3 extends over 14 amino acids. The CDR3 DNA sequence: TGTGCCAGCCCGGGTCCCCTAATGAACACTGAAGCTTTCTTT. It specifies CASPGPLMNTEAFF.

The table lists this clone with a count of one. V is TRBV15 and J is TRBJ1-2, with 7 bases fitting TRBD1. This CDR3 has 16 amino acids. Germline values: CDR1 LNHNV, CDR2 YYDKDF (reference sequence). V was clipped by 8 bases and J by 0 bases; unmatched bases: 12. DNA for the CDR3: TGTGCCACCCTTGGACAGGTGGGCCTGACTAACTATGGCTACACCTTC. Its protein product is CATLGQVGLTNYGYTF.

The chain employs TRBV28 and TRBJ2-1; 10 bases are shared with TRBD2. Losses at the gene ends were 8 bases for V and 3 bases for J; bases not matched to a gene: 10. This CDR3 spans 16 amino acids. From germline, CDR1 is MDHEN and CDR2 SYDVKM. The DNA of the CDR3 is TGTGCCAGCCATTCCAGCGGGGGGGCGCTCTACAATGAGCAGTTCTTC. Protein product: CASHSSGGALYNEQFF.

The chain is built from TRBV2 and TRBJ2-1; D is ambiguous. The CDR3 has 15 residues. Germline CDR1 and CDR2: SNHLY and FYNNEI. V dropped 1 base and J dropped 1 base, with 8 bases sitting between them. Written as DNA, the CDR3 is TGTGCCAGCAGTGAAGACGGTTTGTCCTACAATGAGCAGTTCTTC. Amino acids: CASSEDGLSYNEQFF. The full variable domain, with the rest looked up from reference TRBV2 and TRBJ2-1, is EPEVTQTPSHQVTQMGQEVILRCVPISNHLYFYWYRQILGQKVEFLVSFYNNEISEKSEIFDDQFSVERPDGSNFTLKIRSTKLEDSAMYFCASSEDGLSYNEQFFGPGTRLTVL.

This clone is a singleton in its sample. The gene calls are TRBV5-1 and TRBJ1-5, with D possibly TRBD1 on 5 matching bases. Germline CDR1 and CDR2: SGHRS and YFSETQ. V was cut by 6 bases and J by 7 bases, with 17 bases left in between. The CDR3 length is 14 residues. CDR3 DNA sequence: TGCGCCAGCACCCGGGACGGGGTTCGGCAGCCCCAGCATTTT. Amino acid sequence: CASTRDGVRQPQHF.

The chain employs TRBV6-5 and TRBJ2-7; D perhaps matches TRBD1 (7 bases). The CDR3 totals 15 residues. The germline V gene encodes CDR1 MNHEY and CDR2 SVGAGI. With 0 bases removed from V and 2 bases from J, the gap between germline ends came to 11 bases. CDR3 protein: CASSYSRDRAYEQYF. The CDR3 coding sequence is TGTGCCAGCAGTTACTCGCGGGACAGAGCCTACGAGCAGTACTTC.

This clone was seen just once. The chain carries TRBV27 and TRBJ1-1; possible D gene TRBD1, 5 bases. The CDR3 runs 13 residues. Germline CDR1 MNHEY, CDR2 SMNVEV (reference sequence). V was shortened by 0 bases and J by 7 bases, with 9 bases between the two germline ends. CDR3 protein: CASSLSRGREAFF. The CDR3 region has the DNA TGTGCCAGCAGTTTATCTAGGGGCCGTGAAGCTTTCTTT.

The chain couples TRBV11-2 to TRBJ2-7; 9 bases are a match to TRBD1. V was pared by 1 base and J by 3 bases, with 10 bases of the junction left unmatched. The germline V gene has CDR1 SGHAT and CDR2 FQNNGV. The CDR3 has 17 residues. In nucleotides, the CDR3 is TGTGCCAGCAGCTTAGTAGGTATGGGACAGGGAAACTACGAGCAGTACTTC. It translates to CASSLVGMGQGNYEQYF.